These 14 T cell receptor beta chains share one sample of origin, sequenced in a study of blood T cell repertoires in COVID-19. Using immunoSEQ multiplex PCR, the repertoire was profiled, and TCRdb retains in-frame clones only, with some absent. The sample includes approximately 220,000 clones, about 83% seen only once; the top ten take approximately 3.8%. Sequenced material: PBMCs or T cells enriched from blood (not recorded which). These receptors came from a woman aged 40-49 years who had been exposed to COVID-19.

This chain connects TRBV20-1 to TRBJ1-2, with 8 bases matching TRBD1. Germline CDR1 DFQATT, CDR2 SNEGSKA (reference sequence). The J segment lost 5 bases and the V segment lost 3 bases, leaving 20 bases of the junction unmatched. The CDR3 spans 18 residues. This chain's CDR3 is CSASRLIRTGRDLYGYTF. CDR3 bases: TGCAGTGCTAGTAGACTTATTAGGACAGGGCGGGATTTATATGGCTACACCTTC.

This chain connects TRBV30 to TRBJ1-1; D possibly corresponds to TRBD1 (6 bases). This CDR3 is 14 amino acids long. V was pared by 2 bases and J by 6 bases, with 16 bases between. Germline CDR1 GTSNPN, CDR2 SVGIG (reference sequence). The CDR3: CAWSPGTPGSEAFF. DNA of the CDR3: TGTGCCTGGAGTCCGGGGACACCGGGATCTGAAGCTTTCTTT.

The sample holds a few counts of this clone. This chain links TRBV28 with TRBJ1-2, with TRBD1 as a possible D gene (5 bases). V was cut by 3 bases and J by 7 bases, with 9 bases left in between. CDR1 MDHEN and CDR2 SYDVKM come from the germline V gene. The CDR3 extends over 12 amino acids. This CDR3 reads CASSFLQGGYTF. For the CDR3, the DNA is TGTGCCAGCAGTTTTCTTCAGGGTGGCTACACCTTC.

The gene calls are TRBV28 and TRBJ1-2; TRBD1 matches at 12 bases. The CDR3 spans 17 residues. Germline values: CDR1 MDHEN, CDR2 SYDVKM. V lost 3 bases to trimming and J lost 4 bases; unmatched junction nucleotides: 9. CDR3 bases: TGTGCCAGCAGTTTCCCGGGACAGGGGGCTGGGCTCTATGGCTACACCTTC. Translated: CASSFPGQGAGLYGYTF.

With regard to this clone: It may be a read error: a sequence one base away is much more abundant. Additional DNA sequences in this sample encode the identical CDR3. The gene calls are TRBV5-1 and TRBJ2-7; 8 nucleotides agree with TRBD2. This CDR3 is 16 amino acids long. Germline values: CDR1 SGHRS, CDR2 YFSETQ. CDR3 in DNA: TGCGCCAGCAGCTTGGCCTCTGGCGGGGGGATTTACGAACAGTACTTC. Its protein is CASSLASGGGIYEQYF.

The chain combines TRBV7-2 with TRBJ1-3, with a weak D call TRBD1 (5 bases). CDR3 length: 15 residues. Germline CDR1 and CDR2: SGHTA and FQGNSA. Trimming left V 1 base short and J 4 bases short, with 11 bases between. The CDR3 region has the DNA TGTGCCAGCAGCTTAGTGCAGGGCCCCGGAAACACCATATATTTT. Protein product: CASSLVQGPGNTIYF.

This sequence joins TRBV2 and TRBJ1-4, with D unclear. The CDR3 consists of 14 residues. V dropped 3 bases and J dropped 4 bases, with 9 bases sitting between them. From germline, CDR1 is SNHLY and CDR2 FYNNEI. CDR3 amino acids: CASSERLINEKLFF. As DNA, the CDR3 is TGTGCCAGCAGTGAGAGGCTGATTAATGAAAAACTGTTTTTT.

The V call is TRBV9, the J call TRBJ1-6; the match to TRBD1 covers 8 bases. The CDR3 is made up of 17 amino acids. Germline V gene data show CDR1 as SGDLS and CDR2 as YYNGEE. V dropped 0 bases and J dropped 9; count of bases not matched to a gene: 11. CDR3 sequence: CASSVGEATGEASPLHF. CDR3 DNA sequence: TGTGCCAGCAGCGTAGGGGAGGCGACAGGGGAGGCTTCACCCCTCCACTTT.

This clone has just a few counts. This chain joins TRBV7-8 and TRBJ1-2; D not resolved. V dropped 1 base and J dropped 8 bases, with 8 bases sitting between them. Germline-derived CDR1 and CDR2 are SGHVS and FQNEAQ. The CDR3 consists of 12 residues. DNA for the CDR3: TGTGCCAGCAGCTTAGGAGTCGAAGGCTACACCTTC. It is translated as CASSLGVEGYTF.

This rearrangement joins TRBV27 to TRBJ1-1, with a weak D call TRBD1 (5 bases). V was shortened by 0 bases and J by 3 bases, with 8 bases between the two germline ends. This CDR3 region has 14 residues. The germline V gene has CDR1 MNHEY and CDR2 SMNVEV (reference sequence). As DNA, the CDR3 is TGTGCCAGCAGTTTATCGGGGCCATACACTGAAGCTTTCTTT. Protein: CASSLSGPYTEAFF.

The chain joins TRBV6-5 to TRBJ1-1; perhaps TRBD1 as D (5 bases). Germline loops: CDR1 MNHEY, CDR2 SVGAGI. The V and J ends lost 4 bases and 1 base respectively, with 10 bases between them. This CDR3 is built from 14 residues. The CDR3 DNA sequence: TGTGCCAGCAGTTTGATCGACAGGAACACTGAAGCTTTCTTT. Residues: CASSLIDRNTEAFF.

The genes are TRBV27 and TRBJ1-1; D is unresolved. Germline CDR1 is MNHEY and CDR2 is SMNVEV (reference sequence). The CDR3 runs 14 residues. Trimming shortened V by 5 bases and J by 0 bases, and 10 bases separated the two germline ends. The CDR3 nucleotides read TGTGCCAGCAGTCCCGGCCTAGTGAACACTGAAGCTTTCTTT. Its protein is CASSPGLVNTEAFF.

The chain combines TRBV5-1 with TRBJ1-4; a possible D gene is TRBD1 (6 bases). V was pared by 5 bases and J by 4 bases, with 12 bases between. The CDR3 totals 14 residues. The germline CDR1 and CDR2 sequences are SGHRS and YFSETQ. In DNA, the CDR3 is TGCGCCAGCAGAGGGCAGGGGATTAATGAAAAACTGTTTTTT. The encoded protein is CASRGQGINEKLFF.

The chain recombines TRBV12-3 or TRBV12-4 with TRBJ1-2, with D possibly matching TRBD1 (5 bases). The CDR3 loop spans 13 amino acids. The germline V and J ends were trimmed by 6 bases and 4 bases, with 12 bases remaining between them. CDR3 DNA sequence: TGTGCCAGCAGGGGGGGGGTGTTCTATGGCTACACCTTC. Its translation: CASRGGVFYGYTF.